Following are 14 T cell receptor beta chains from one sample sequenced in a study of cytomegalovirus exposure and HLA in healthy donors. Clones were read by immunoSEQ multiplex PCR, and TCRdb kept only the in-frame ones, dropping some. The sample shows about 160,000 clones, approximately 88% of them seen only once. The sample comprised PBMCs. These receptors were collected from a man in his thirties or forties in good health and CMV-seropositive.

The table lists this clone with a count of one. The V call is TRBV6-5, the J call TRBJ2-3; D unclear. The CDR3 is made up of 16 amino acids. The V gene's germline CDR1 is MNHEY and CDR2 SVGAGI. Trimming cost V 4 bases and J 7 bases, with 21 bases left between them. This CDR3 is CASSSPFEELRHTQYF. In DNA, the CDR3 is TGTGCCAGCAGTTCTCCCTTTGAAGAACTGCGGCATACGCAGTATTTT.

This chain's CDR3 is CASSLDSPTQGYGYTF. CDR3 nucleotides: TGCGCCAGCAGCTTGGACTCCCCGACCCAGGGCTATGGCTACACCTTC. The gene calls are TRBV5-1 and TRBJ1-2, with D perhaps matching TRBD1 (5 bases). CDR3 length: 16 amino acids. Germline CDR1 reads SGHRS; CDR2 reads YFSETQ. Trimming pared 0 bases from V and 4 bases from J, leaving 16 bases between.

On this clone: No DNA is shown, since the ends of the CDR3 on it are uncertain; the CDR3 is the one TCRdb lists. The chain links TRBV7-2 to TRBJ2-5; TRBD1 is the table's D call, not checked against the DNA. The CDR3 spans 15 residues, counting both ends. The germline gives CDR1 SGHTA, CDR2 FQGNSA. This chain's CDR3 is CASSFGPGGQETQYF.

The genes are TRBV4-1 and TRBJ1-4; 7 bases are shared with TRBD1. Per germline, CDR1 MGHRA and CDR2 YSYEKL. This CDR3 region has 13 residues. V shed 2 bases, J shed 8 bases, and the junction held 2 bases outside the gene matches. The CDR3 protein is CASSQNRGEKLFF. The CDR3 bases are TGCGCCAGCAGCCAAAACAGGGGAGAAAAACTGTTTTTT.

The gene calls are TRBV19 and TRBJ2-1, with 7 nucleotides matching TRBD2. With V trimmed by 3 bases and J by 2 bases, 1 base remained unmatched. This CDR3 region has 14 residues. Germline V gene data show CDR1 as LNHDA and CDR2 as SQIVND (reference sequence). This CDR3 reads CASSIGGAYNEQFF. The DNA of the CDR3 is TGTGCCAGTAGTATTGGGGGGGCCTACAATGAGCAGTTCTTC. The whole variable domain, filled in from reference TRBV19 and TRBJ2-1, reads DGGITQSPKYLFRKEGQNVTLSCEQNLNHDAMYWYRQDPGQGLRLIYYSQIVNDFQKGDIAEGYSVSREKKESFPLTVTSAQKNPTAFYLCASSIGGAYNEQFFGPGTRLTVL.

The J gene is TRBJ1-2, the V gene TRBV5-1, with 10 bases fitting TRBD1. J gave up 6 bases and V 5 bases, and 7 bases lay outside the gene matches. CDR3 length: 14 amino acids. Germline assignment: CDR1 SGHRS and CDR2 YFSETQ. CDR3 protein: CASSIEGTGDGYTF. The CDR3 DNA reads as TGCGCCAGCAGTATTGAGGGGACAGGGGATGGCTACACCTTC.

The chain joins TRBV6-6 to TRBJ2-3; 10 nucleotides agree with TRBD2. Germline loops: CDR1 MNHNY, CDR2 SVGAGI (reference sequence). There are 15 residues in the CDR3. V lost 5 bases, J lost 1 base, and 3 bases stayed unmatched. The CDR3 DNA is TGTGCCAGCAGTCAGCTAGCGGGGGGCACAGATACGCAGTATTTT. As protein: CASSQLAGGTDTQYF.

This clone was counted only a few times. The chain links TRBV5-4 to TRBJ2-7; 9 nucleotides agree with TRBD2. The CDR3 length is 17 residues. The germline V gene has CDR1 SGHNT and CDR2 YYREEE (reference sequence). The V and J ends lost 0 bases and 2 bases, in that order; junction bases with no gene match: 9. The CDR3, as DNA: TGTGCCAGCAGCTTGGGCGCGACTAGCGGCGTCACCTACGAGCAGTACTTC. Translated: CASSLGATSGVTYEQYF.

This clone was counted a few times. V and J are TRBV28 and TRBJ2-7; 9 positions match TRBD1. This CDR3 has 14 amino acids. Unmatched junction bases numbered 11, after V lost 9 bases and J lost 5 bases. Germline CDR1 is MDHEN and CDR2 is SYDVKM. The CDR3 protein is CASKNLDRGHEQYF. The CDR3 coding sequence is TGTGCCAGTAAGAACCTGGACAGGGGCCACGAGCAGTACTTC.

This clone was counted only a few times. The rearrangement uses TRBV6-5 and TRBJ1-2; a possible D gene is TRBD1 (6 bases). This CDR3 is built from 13 residues. V lost 6 bases and J lost 6, with 14 bases in between. Germline assignment: CDR1 MNHEY and CDR2 SVGAGI. CDR3 in DNA: TGTGCCAGCAGCGACAGGCCCGATCATGGCTACACCTTC. Protein: CASSDRPDHGYTF.

The CDR3 nucleotides are TGCAGCGTCCCATTAGCGGGAGTTTTAGATACGCAGTATTTT. Protein sequence: CSVPLAGVLDTQYF. This chain uses TRBV29-1 with TRBJ2-3; 9 bases line up with TRBD2. V shed 6 bases, J shed 5 bases, and the junction held 9 bases outside the gene matches. Germline assignment: CDR1 SQVTM and CDR2 ANQGSEA. This CDR3 contains 14 residues.

The chain couples TRBV5-6 to TRBJ2-2; TRBD2 matches at 7 bases. Unmatched junction bases numbered 17, after V lost 4 bases and J lost 5 bases. CDR1 and CDR2 from the germline V gene are SGHDT and YYEEEE. CDR3 length equals 18 residues. CDR3 bases: TGTGCCAGCAGCCCCGGAGTAGCGGGCACTATTAGAACCGGGGAGCTGTTTTTT. This encodes CASSPGVAGTIRTGELFF.

The chain uses TRBV5-1 and TRBJ1-1; 8 positions match TRBD1. The CDR3 covers 15 residues. Germline V gene lookup returns CDR1 SGHRS and CDR2 YFSETQ. V trimming: 2 bases; J trimming: 4 bases; junction bases outside the gene matches: 7. The CDR3: CASSFGQGGITEAFF. The CDR3 DNA follows: TGCGCCAGCAGCTTCGGACAGGGAGGGATCACTGAAGCTTTCTTT.

The chain couples TRBV7-9 to TRBJ1-5; 7 bases line up with TRBD1. J gave up 6 bases and V 5 bases, and 7 bases lay outside the gene matches. Germline lookup yields CDR1 SEHNR and CDR2 FQNEAQ (reference sequence). CDR3 length: 14 residues. The DNA of the CDR3 is TGTGCCAGCAGCGGAGGGGGCGCGCGTCAGCCCCAGCATTTT. Its translation is CASSGGGARQPQHF.